Following are 30 T cell receptor beta chains from one sample sequenced in a study of cytotoxic CD8 clonotypes in ibrutinib-treated CLL. Profiling relied on immunoSEQ multiplex PCR, and the TCRdb table lists in-frame clones only, not all of them. The sample includes approximately 91,000 clones, roughly 77% of them seen just once. The material was PBMCs, obtained after 12 months of ibrutinib treatment. All receptors derive from a human donor with chronic lymphocytic leukemia.

In DNA, the CDR3 is TGTGCCAGCAGTGAACTTGGGGATACGCAGTATTTT. Its protein is CASSELGDTQYF. The rearrangement joins TRBV6-1 to TRBJ2-3; no firm D call. CDR3 length: 12 residues. Germline CDR1 MNHNS, CDR2 SASEGT. V dropped 2 bases and J dropped 6 bases, with 6 bases sitting between them.

The chain has TRBV25-1 and TRBJ2-3; D unclear. With 8 bases removed from V and 1 base from J, the gap between germline ends came to 10 bases. This CDR3 is 13 amino acids long. Germline V gene data show CDR1 as MGHDK and CDR2 as SYGVNS. The CDR3 region has the DNA TGTGCCAGCGCAGCCCCGGGCACAGATACGCAGTATTTT. It encodes CASAAPGTDTQYF.

The CDR3 nucleotides read TGTGCCAGCAGTTTTCGCCCGACTAGCGGGGGCCTCACAGATACGCAGTATTTT. Its protein is CASSFRPTSGGLTDTQYF. V is TRBV27 and J is TRBJ2-3; 12 bases align to TRBD2. Losses at the gene ends were 3 bases for V and 2 bases for J; bases not matched to a gene: 9. The CDR3 is 18 residues long. Germline values: CDR1 MNHEY, CDR2 SMNVEV (reference sequence).

The J gene is TRBJ2-1, the V gene TRBV28; D might be TRBD2 (6 bases). CDR1 MDHEN and CDR2 SYDVKM come from the germline V gene. The CDR3 sequence is 13 residues long. Trimming took off 10 bases at V and 8 bases at J, with 18 bases between the two ends. CDR3 protein: CATSGLAFYEQFF. The CDR3 DNA reads TGTGCCACCTCGGGGCTAGCGTTTTATGAGCAGTTCTTC.

This clone was recorded once. The chain employs TRBV10-3 and TRBJ2-2; TRBD1 matches 8 bases. The CDR3 consists of 13 residues. From germline, CDR1 is ENHRY and CDR2 SYGVKD. Trimming took 6 bases from V and 8 from J; bases not matched to a gene: 5. CDR3: CAIRPQGEGELFF. The CDR3 coding sequence is TGTGCCATCAGACCACAGGGGGAAGGGGAGCTGTTTTTT.

V usage is TRBV7-9 and J usage is TRBJ1-3; 8 bases line up with TRBD1. CDR1 is SEHNR, CDR2 FQNEAQ, per germline (reference sequence). The CDR3 loop spans 15 amino acids. The V segment lost 6 bases and the J segment 2 bases; nucleotides outside the gene matches: 6. CDR3 DNA: TGTGCCAGCAGACCCACGACAGGGGCTGGAAACACCATATATTTT. Protein product: CASRPTTGAGNTIYF.

The genes are TRBV2 and TRBJ2-7; TRBD2 matches 9 bases. This CDR3 has 16 residues. V gave up 5 bases and J gave up 2 bases; unmatched junction bases: 10. Germline lookup yields CDR1 SNHLY and CDR2 FYNNEI. The CDR3 nucleotides are TGTGCCAGCAGTTTCGCCGGAGCGGGAGGAACCTACGAGCAGTACTTC. It codes for CASSFAGAGGTYEQYF.

The rearrangement links TRBV18 to TRBJ2-7; D not certain. Trimming left V 3 bases short and J 1 base short, with 10 bases between. The CDR3 runs to 14 residues. Germline CDR1 KGHSH, CDR2 LQKENI. CDR3 amino acids: CASSPLETSYEQYF. The CDR3 region has the DNA TGTGCCAGCTCACCCCTAGAAACATCCTACGAGCAGTACTTC.

The rearrangement uses TRBV4-2 and TRBJ2-1; D is unresolved. Trimming pared 0 bases from V and 3 bases from J, leaving 9 bases between. There are 15 residues in the CDR3. Germline V gene lookup returns CDR1 LGHNA and CDR2 YNFKEQ. The CDR3 reads CASSQDAAGYNEQFF. The CDR3 DNA is TGTGCCAGCAGCCAAGATGCGGCTGGCTACAATGAGCAGTTCTTC.

The J gene is TRBJ2-5, the V gene TRBV11-1; 9 bases align to TRBD1. Per germline, CDR1 SGHAT and CDR2 FQDESV (reference sequence). V trimming: 5 bases; J trimming: 2 bases; junction bases outside the gene matches: 9. The CDR3 consists of 16 residues. The CDR3 coding sequence is TGTGCCAGCAGCATCGGACAGGGGTCCCTACAAGAGACCCAGTACTTC. Its translation: CASSIGQGSLQETQYF.

This clone has a single count. The chain recombines TRBV4-2 with TRBJ2-6; TRBD1 matches 11 bases. This CDR3 is built from 19 residues. The germline gives CDR1 LGHNA, CDR2 YNFKEQ. The V segment lost 0 bases and the J segment 4 bases; nucleotides outside the gene matches: 8. The CDR3 sequence: CASSQDPGQGAVGANVLTF. DNA for the CDR3: TGTGCCAGCAGCCAAGATCCCGGACAGGGGGCGGTGGGGGCCAACGTCCTGACTTTC.

CDR3 amino acids: CSVEDGGDIQYF. In DNA, the CDR3 is TGCAGCGTTGAAGATGGGGGGGACATTCAGTACTTC. The chain carries TRBV29-1 and TRBJ2-4, with TRBD2 matching 7 bases. Germline CDR1 SQVTM, CDR2 ANQGSEA. This CDR3 region has 12 residues. The trim removed 0 bases at V and 8 bases at J, leaving 1 base unmatched.

The chain employs TRBV4-3 and TRBJ2-7; tentatively, D is TRBD2 (7 bases). The CDR3 contains 15 residues. V lost 0 bases, J lost 0 bases, and 9 bases lay in between. CDR1 and CDR2 (germline): LGHNA, YSLEER. Here the CDR3 DNA reads TGCGCCAGCAGCCAAGAGGGGGGGGCCTCCTACGAGCAGTACTTC. Encoded protein: CASSQEGGASYEQYF.

The rearrangement joins TRBV11-2 to TRBJ1-2; 7 positions match TRBD1. This CDR3 has 14 residues. Looked up from germline, CDR1 is SGHAT and CDR2 is FQNNGV. Trimming cost V 5 bases and J 4 bases; bases outside gene matches: 7. The DNA of the CDR3 is TGTGCCAGCAGCCTGATAGGGGGCGGCTATGGCTACACCTTC. It codes for CASSLIGGGYGYTF.

V usage is TRBV7-9 and J usage is TRBJ1-3; no definite D call. V was cut by 1 base and J by 4 bases, with 11 bases left in between. Germline CDR1 reads SEHNR; CDR2 reads FQNEAQ (reference sequence). The CDR3 runs to 15 residues. CDR3: CASSLGGPQGNTIYF. The CDR3 region has the DNA TGTGCCAGCAGCTTAGGTGGGCCCCAGGGAAACACCATATATTTT. The entire variable domain, with the rest obtained from reference TRBV7-9 and TRBJ1-3, is as follows: DTGVSQNPRHKITKRGQNVTFRCDPISEHNRLYWYRQTLGQGPEFLTYFQNEAQLEKSRLLSDRFSAERPKGSFSTLEIQRTEQGDSAMYLCASSLGGPQGNTIYFGEGSWLTVV.

In this sample, this clone turned up once. V usage is TRBV7-8 and J usage is TRBJ2-3; 8 positions match TRBD2. V trimming: 5 bases; J trimming: 8 bases; junction bases outside the gene matches: 12. Germline V gene lookup returns CDR1 SGHVS and CDR2 FQNEAQ. There are 15 residues in the CDR3. The CDR3 coding sequence is TGTGCCAGCAGCCCCCGGGGGCGGGGGGAGGGTACGCAGTATTTT. Protein sequence: CASSPRGRGEGTQYF.

The CDR3, as DNA: TGCGCCAGCAGCTTGGCCGTGGTGAGCACAGATACGCAGTATTTT. Translation: CASSLAVVSTDTQYF. J is TRBJ2-3 and V is TRBV5-1; no definite D call. This CDR3 has 15 residues. Germline CDR1 is SGHRS and CDR2 is YFSETQ. Trimming shortened V by 0 bases and J by 0 bases, and 8 bases separated the two germline ends.

This chain uses TRBV5-4 with TRBJ2-3, with no clear D. The ends were cut back, 2 bases at V and 2 bases at J, with 3 bases in the middle. CDR1 and CDR2 (germline): SGHNT, YYREEE (reference sequence). There are 12 residues in the CDR3. For the CDR3, the DNA is TGTGCCAGCAGCTTCCCCACAGATACGCAGTATTTT. Residues: CASSFPTDTQYF.

This clone was counted once. This chain uses TRBV27 with TRBJ1-2; D remains unclear. V lost 6 bases and J lost 0, with 14 bases in between. This CDR3 region has 15 residues. In germline, CDR1 is MNHEY, CDR2 SMNVEV (reference sequence). The CDR3 reads CASRLTARANYGYTF. In DNA, the CDR3 is TGTGCCAGCAGACTGACGGCGAGAGCTAACTATGGCTACACCTTC.

The rearrangement joins TRBV7-2 to TRBJ2-7, with TRBD1 matching over 10 bases. This CDR3 contains 18 residues. CDR1 and CDR2 from the germline V gene are SGHTA and FQGNSA. With V trimmed by 5 bases and J by 0 bases, 13 bases remained unmatched. The CDR3, as DNA: TGTGCCAGCAGCCCCGACAGGGGGCGAACCCCCCGCTCCTACGAGCAGTACTTC. It yields the protein CASSPDRGRTPRSYEQYF.

A note on this clone: Germline and junction disagree at one end, which may indicate a read error. The CDR3 is CASSRGPRYEQYF. CDR3 nucleotide sequence: TGTGCTAGCAGCCGGGGCCCCCGGTACGAGCAGTACTTC. This rearrangement joins TRBV7-7 to TRBJ2-7; D is tentatively TRBD1 or TRBD2 (5 bases each). The CDR3 length is 13 residues. Germline V gene sequence: CDR1 SSHAT, CDR2 FNYEAQ (reference sequence).

The chain's CDR3 is CAIRGDNPRQGGYYGYTF. The DNA of the CDR3 is TGTGCCATCAGGGGTGACAATCCCCGACAGGGAGGCTACTATGGCTACACCTTC. The chain employs TRBV10-3 and TRBJ1-2, with 7 bases matching TRBD1. V shed 6 bases, J shed 3 bases, and the junction held 19 bases outside the gene matches. The CDR3 has 18 residues. In germline, CDR1 is ENHRY, CDR2 SYGVKD.

The chain has TRBV2 and TRBJ2-7, with 9 bases fitting TRBD2. CDR3 length: 14 residues. Germline-derived CDR1 and CDR2 are SNHLY and FYNNEI. J gave up 3 bases and V 6 bases, and 6 bases lay outside the gene matches. The CDR3 is CASRYSGGLYEQYF. In DNA, the CDR3 is TGTGCCAGCAGATATAGCGGGGGCCTCTACGAGCAGTACTTC.

The V and J genes are TRBV10-3 and TRBJ1-4; D is unclear. CDR3 length: 13 residues. Deletions cut 3 bases from V and 3 bases from J, with 5 bases between. The germline gives CDR1 ENHRY, CDR2 SYGVKD. Written as DNA, the CDR3 is TGTGCCATCAGTGAACTGTCTAATGAAAAACTGTTTTTT. Its translation: CAISELSNEKLFF.

This chain joins TRBV15 and TRBJ1-5, with D maybe TRBD1 (6 bases). The germline V gene has CDR1 LNHNV and CDR2 YYDKDF (reference sequence). V was trimmed by 3 bases and J by 3 bases, leaving 15 bases between them. The CDR3 is 16 residues long. The DNA for the CDR3 is TGTGCCACCAGCAGGGAAGAGGGGGGAAACAATCAGCCCCAGCATTTT. Translating it yields CATSREEGGNNQPQHF.

V usage is TRBV29-1 and J usage is TRBJ2-2, with D tentatively TRBD1 (5 bases). Trimming removed 7 bases from V and 4 bases from J, with 22 bases in between. This CDR3 contains 16 residues. Germline V gene sequence: CDR1 SQVTM, CDR2 ANQGSEA. The CDR3 sequence is CSAGFVGLGRTGELFF. The CDR3 DNA follows: TGCAGCGCAGGGTTCGTGGGGTTGGGGCGCACCGGGGAGCTGTTTTTT.

The chain employs TRBV6-6 and TRBJ2-2; D unclear. The CDR3 runs 14 residues. Germline V gene sequence: CDR1 MNHNY, CDR2 SVGAGI (reference sequence). V was pared by 4 bases and J by 1 base, with 7 bases between. The CDR3 DNA follows: TGTGCCAGCAGTTCCGACGGGAACACCGGGGAGCTGTTTTTT. It encodes CASSSDGNTGELFF.

CDR3 protein: CASSLAGSQEAFF. CDR3 nucleotides: TGTGCCAGCAGCTTAGCGGGCAGTCAAGAAGCTTTCTTT. V usage is TRBV11-3 and J usage is TRBJ1-1; D not resolved. This CDR3 spans 13 amino acids. V gave up 1 base and J gave up 8 bases, with 11 bases separating them. Germline assignment: CDR1 SGHNT and CDR2 YENEEA.

The J gene is TRBJ1-2, the V gene TRBV11-2, with D uncertain. The CDR3 spans 13 residues. The V end lost 5 bases, the J end lost 7 bases, and 14 bases lay between the germline ends. The germline V gene has CDR1 SGHAT and CDR2 FQNNGV. The CDR3 region is CASSAGIQRGYTF. The CDR3 DNA follows: TGTGCCAGCAGCGCCGGGATTCAACGTGGCTACACCTTC.

The chain couples TRBV18 to TRBJ1-2; maybe TRBD1 (5 bases). The CDR3 has 14 amino acids. Trimming took off 3 bases at V and 0 bases at J, with 8 bases between the two ends. The V gene's germline CDR1 is KGHSH and CDR2 LQKENI. The CDR3 sequence: CASSPGDSNYGYTF. The DNA for the CDR3 is TGTGCCAGCTCACCCGGGGACTCTAACTATGGCTACACCTTC.